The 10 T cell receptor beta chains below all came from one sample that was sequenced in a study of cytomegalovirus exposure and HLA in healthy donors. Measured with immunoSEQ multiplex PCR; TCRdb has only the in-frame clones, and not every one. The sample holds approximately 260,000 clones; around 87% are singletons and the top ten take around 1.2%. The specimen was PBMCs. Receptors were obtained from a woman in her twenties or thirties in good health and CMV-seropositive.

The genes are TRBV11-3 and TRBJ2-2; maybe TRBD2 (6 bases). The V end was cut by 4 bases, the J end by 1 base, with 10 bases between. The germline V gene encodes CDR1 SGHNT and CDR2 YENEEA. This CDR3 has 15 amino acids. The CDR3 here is CASSSGRMNTGELFF. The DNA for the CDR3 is TGTGCCAGCAGCTCCGGGAGAATGAACACCGGGGAGCTGTTTTTT.

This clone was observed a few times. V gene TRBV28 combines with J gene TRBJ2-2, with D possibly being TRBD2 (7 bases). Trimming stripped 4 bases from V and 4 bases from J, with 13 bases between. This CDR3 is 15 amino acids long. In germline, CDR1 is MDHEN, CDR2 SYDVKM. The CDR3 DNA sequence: TGTGCCAGCAGTTGGCCAGGGGAGGGCACCGGGGAGCTGTTTTTT. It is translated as CASSWPGEGTGELFF.

CDR3: CASSEYTSETGYGYTF. The CDR3 DNA sequence: TGTGCCAGCAGTGAATATACCTCCGAAACCGGTTATGGCTACACCTTC. The chain combines TRBV25-1 with TRBJ1-2, with D unresolved. Germline V lookup: CDR1 MGHDK, CDR2 SYGVNS. The CDR3 is 16 residues long. The V end lost 0 bases, the J end lost 5 bases, and 16 bases lay between the germline ends.

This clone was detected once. This CDR3 is CASTSYEQYF. The CDR3 nucleotides read TGTGCCAGCACCAGCTACGAGCAGTACTTC. The V gene is TRBV6-1, the J gene TRBJ2-7; D call uncertain. Germline CDR1 reads MNHNS; CDR2 reads SASEGT. The CDR3 consists of 10 residues. V gave up 7 bases and J gave up 3 bases, with 4 bases separating them.

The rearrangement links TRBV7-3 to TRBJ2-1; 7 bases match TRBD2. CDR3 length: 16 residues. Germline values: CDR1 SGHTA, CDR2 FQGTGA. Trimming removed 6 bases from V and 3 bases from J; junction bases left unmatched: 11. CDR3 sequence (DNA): TGTGCCAGCAGTCATCCATCTAGCGGATTCTACAATGAGCAGTTCTTC. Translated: CASSHPSSGFYNEQFF.

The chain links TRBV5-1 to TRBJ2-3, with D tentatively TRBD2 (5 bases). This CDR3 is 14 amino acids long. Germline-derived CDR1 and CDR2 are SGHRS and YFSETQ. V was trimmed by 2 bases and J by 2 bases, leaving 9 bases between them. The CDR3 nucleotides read TGCGCCAGCAGCTTCGGGGAAGACACAGATACGCAGTATTTT. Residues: CASSFGEDTDTQYF.

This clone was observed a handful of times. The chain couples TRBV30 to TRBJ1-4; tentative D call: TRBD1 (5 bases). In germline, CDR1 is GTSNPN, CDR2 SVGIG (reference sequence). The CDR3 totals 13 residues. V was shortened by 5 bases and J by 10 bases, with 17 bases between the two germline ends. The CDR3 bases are TGTGCCTGGGGGACTAGGAATGGAGGAAAACTGTTTTTT. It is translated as CAWGTRNGGKLFF. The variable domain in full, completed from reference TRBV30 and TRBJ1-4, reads SQTIHQWPATLVQPVGSPLSLECTVEGTSNPNLYWYRQAAGRGLQLLFYSVGIGQISSEVPQNLSASRPQDRQFILSSKKLLLSDSGFYLCAWGTRNGGKLFFGSGTQLSVL.

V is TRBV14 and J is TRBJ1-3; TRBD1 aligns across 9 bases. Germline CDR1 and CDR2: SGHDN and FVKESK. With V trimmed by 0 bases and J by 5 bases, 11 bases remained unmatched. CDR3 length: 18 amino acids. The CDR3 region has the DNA TGTGCCAGCAGCCAAGAAGTGGGAGGACAGGGGATAAGAAACACCATATATTTT. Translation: CASSQEVGGQGIRNTIYF.

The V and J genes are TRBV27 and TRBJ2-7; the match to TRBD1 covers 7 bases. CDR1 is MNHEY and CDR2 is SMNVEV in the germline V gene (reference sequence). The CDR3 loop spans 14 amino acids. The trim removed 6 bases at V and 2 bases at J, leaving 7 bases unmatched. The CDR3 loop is CASSGTAPPYEQYF. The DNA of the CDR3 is TGTGCCAGCAGCGGGACAGCTCCTCCCTACGAGCAGTACTTC.

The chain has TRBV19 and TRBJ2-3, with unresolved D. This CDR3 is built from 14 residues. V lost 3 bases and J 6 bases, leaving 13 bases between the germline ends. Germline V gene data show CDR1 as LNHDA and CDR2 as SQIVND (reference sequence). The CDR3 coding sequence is TGTGCCAGTAGTATCCCCACTCCCGGGGATACGCAGTATTTT. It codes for CASSIPTPGDTQYF.